The clone carrying this TCR beta chain came up many times. Its antigen is not known. The record originates from a study of early T cells in non-severe SARS-CoV-2 infection. Study at large: Unsorted whole blood bulk RNA was sequenced, with unpaired chains. General study results and limits: In VDJdb matching, anti-spike CD8 responses were favored while private and CD4 specificities went missing.

In the library, individual cDNA molecules carried attached unique molecular identifiers. TCRdb reprocessed the 5' RACE reads via MiXCR and lists one record per CDR3 protein. The sample lists tens of thousands of distinct CDR3 sequences, around 5.8% occurring once. Trimming removed 0 bases from V and 7 bases from J, with 11 bases in between. This CDR3 is built from 14 residues. Looked up from germline, CDR1 is SGDLS and CDR2 is YYNGEE. V and J are TRBV9 and TRBJ1-5; D not certain. Sequencing was performed on whole blood. The TCR sequence derives from an adult who was a healthcare worker with PCR-confirmed SARS-CoV-2 infection or an uninfected control (not recorded which). The CDR3 DNA sequence: TGTGCCAGCAGCGTAGTACGAGGGCTACAGCCCCAGCATTTT. It yields the protein CASSVVRGLQPQHF.